This TCR beta chain was sequenced for a study of human T cells and chemical hapten exposure. For the study at large: Read at 6 days, the patch tests placed 0.01% DPC on the upper back. The study traced per-sample TCR yield variation mainly to small differences in pooled library volumes.

During construction of the library, unique molecular identifiers were attached to individual cDNA molecules for quantitative, reproducible TCR counting. TCRdb processed the RACE reads anew with MiXCR; each CDR3 protein has one entry. The sample has roughly 160,000 distinct CDR3 sequences; around 13% are singletons. The time point is: patch test 1, 2 weeks after DPC sensitization. Treatment denoted: therapeutic diphenylcyclopropenone sensitization with weekly scalp DPC. The donor pool consisted of alopecia patients aged 18 to 70 years, considered suitable for DPC. The clonotype was recovered from a woman aged 25-40 years with alopecia areata. Some clones in this sample may be carry-over from other donors' samples. Sequences were derived from whole blood, sampled in connection with sensitization to the hapten diphenylcyclopropenone (DPC).

The chain's CDR3 is CASSLETGEQPQHF. The CDR3 coding sequence is TGTGCCAGCAGCTTAGAGACGGGGGAACAGCCCCAGCATTTT. The genes are TRBV7-8 and TRBJ1-5; TRBD1 is a possible D gene (5 bases). The CDR3 sequence is 14 residues long. In germline, CDR1 is SGHVS, CDR2 FQNEAQ. Trimming shortened V by 1 base and J by 7 bases, and 11 bases separated the two germline ends.